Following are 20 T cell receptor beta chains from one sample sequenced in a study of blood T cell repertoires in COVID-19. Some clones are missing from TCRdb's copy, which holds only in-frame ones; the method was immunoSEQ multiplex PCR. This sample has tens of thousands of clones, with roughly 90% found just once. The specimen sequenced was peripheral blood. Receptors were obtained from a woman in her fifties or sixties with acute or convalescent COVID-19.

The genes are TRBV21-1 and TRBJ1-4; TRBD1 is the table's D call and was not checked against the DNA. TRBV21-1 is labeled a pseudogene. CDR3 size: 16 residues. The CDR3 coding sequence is TGTGCCAGCAGCAAACAGCAGGGACAAACTAATGAAAAACTGTTTTTT. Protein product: CASSKQQGQTNEKLFF.

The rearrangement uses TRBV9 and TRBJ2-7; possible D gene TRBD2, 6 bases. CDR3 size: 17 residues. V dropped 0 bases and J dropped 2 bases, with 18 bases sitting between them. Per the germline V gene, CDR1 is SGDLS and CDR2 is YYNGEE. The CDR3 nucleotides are TGTGCCAGCAGCGTAGACCGGGAGCGCGGGAAGCCCTACGAGCAGTACGTC. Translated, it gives CASSVDRERGKPYEQYV.

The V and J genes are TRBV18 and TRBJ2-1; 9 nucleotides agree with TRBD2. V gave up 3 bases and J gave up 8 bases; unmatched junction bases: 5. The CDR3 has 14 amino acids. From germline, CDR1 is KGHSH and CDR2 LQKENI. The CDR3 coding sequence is TGTGCCAGCTCACCGGGACTAGCTCGGGATGAGCAGTTCTTC. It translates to CASSPGLARDEQFF.

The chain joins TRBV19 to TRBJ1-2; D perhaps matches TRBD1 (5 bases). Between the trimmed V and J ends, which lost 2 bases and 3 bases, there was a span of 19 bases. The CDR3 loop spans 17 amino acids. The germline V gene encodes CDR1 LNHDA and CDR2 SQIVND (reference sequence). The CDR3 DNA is TGTGCCAGTAGTATATCCAGAGCGACAGTTCCCTACTATGGCTACACCTTC. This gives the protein CASSISRATVPYYGYTF. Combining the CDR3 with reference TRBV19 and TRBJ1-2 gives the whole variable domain DGGITQSPKYLFRKEGQNVTLSCEQNLNHDAMYWYRQDPGQGLRLIYYSQIVNDFQKGDIAEGYSVSREKKESFPLTVTSAQKNPTAFYLCASSISRATVPYYGYTFGSGTRLTVV.

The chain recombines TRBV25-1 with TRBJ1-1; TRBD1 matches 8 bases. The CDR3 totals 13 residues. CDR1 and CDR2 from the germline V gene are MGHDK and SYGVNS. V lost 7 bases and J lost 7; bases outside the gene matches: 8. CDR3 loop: CASKTGGQGEAFF. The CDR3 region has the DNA TGTGCCAGCAAAACAGGGGGACAAGGTGAAGCTTTCTTT.

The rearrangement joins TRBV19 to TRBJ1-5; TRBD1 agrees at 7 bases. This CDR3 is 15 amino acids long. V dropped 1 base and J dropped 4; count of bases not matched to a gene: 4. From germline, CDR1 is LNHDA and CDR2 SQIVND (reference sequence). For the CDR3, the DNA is TGTGCCAGTAGTATAGGTCCAGGGGGGAATCAGCCCCAGCATTTT. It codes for CASSIGPGGNQPQHF.

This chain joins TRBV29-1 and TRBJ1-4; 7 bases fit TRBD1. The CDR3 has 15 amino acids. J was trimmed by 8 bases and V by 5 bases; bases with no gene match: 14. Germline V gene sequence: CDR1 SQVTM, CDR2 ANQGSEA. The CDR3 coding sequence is TGCAGCGTTTACCTAGCGGGACAGAGGGGGGAAAAACTGTTTTTT. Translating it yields CSVYLAGQRGEKLFF.

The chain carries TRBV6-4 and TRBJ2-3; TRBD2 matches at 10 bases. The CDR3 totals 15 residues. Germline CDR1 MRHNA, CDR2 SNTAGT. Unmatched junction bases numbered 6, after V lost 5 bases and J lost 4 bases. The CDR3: CASSRLAGRADTQYF. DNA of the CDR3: TGTGCCAGCAGTCGACTAGCGGGTCGAGCAGATACGCAGTATTTT.

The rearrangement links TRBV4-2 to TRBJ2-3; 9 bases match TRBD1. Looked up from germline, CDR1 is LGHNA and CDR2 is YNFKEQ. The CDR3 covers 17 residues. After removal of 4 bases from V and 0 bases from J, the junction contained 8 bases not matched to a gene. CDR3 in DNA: TGTGCCAGCAGCCTCCTTTTAGGACAGGGGAGCACAGATACGCAGTATTTT. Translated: CASSLLLGQGSTDTQYF.

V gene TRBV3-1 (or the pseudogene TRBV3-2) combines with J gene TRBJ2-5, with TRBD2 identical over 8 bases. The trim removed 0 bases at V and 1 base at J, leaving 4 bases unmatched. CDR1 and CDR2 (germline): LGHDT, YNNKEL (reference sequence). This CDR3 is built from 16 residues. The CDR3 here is CASSQEPGGGQETQYF. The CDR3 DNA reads TGTGCCAGCAGCCAAGAACCGGGGGGGGGCCAAGAGACCCAGTACTTC.

CDR3 sequence reads: CASSLPQGARGYTF. CDR3 nucleotides: TGCGCCAGCAGCTTGCCACAGGGGGCGCGGGGCTACACCTTC. The chain couples TRBV5-1 to TRBJ1-2; 9 nucleotides agree with TRBD1. Unmatched junction bases numbered 6, after V lost 1 base and J lost 8 bases. This CDR3 region has 14 residues. Germline V gene lookup returns CDR1 SGHRS and CDR2 YFSETQ.

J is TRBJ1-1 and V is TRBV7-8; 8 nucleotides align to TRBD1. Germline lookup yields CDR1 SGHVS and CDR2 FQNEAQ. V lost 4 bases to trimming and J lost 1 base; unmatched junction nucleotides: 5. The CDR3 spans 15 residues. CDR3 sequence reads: CASSWTGTPNTEAFF. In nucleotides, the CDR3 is TGTGCCAGCAGCTGGACAGGGACCCCGAACACTGAAGCTTTCTTT.

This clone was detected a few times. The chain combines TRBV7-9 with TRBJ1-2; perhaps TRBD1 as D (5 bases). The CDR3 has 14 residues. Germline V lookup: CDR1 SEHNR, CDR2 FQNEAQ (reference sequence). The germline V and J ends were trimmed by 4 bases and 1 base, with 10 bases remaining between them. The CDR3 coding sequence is TGTGCCAGCAGCTCAACAGACAGTAACTATGGCTACACCTTC. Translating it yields CASSSTDSNYGYTF.

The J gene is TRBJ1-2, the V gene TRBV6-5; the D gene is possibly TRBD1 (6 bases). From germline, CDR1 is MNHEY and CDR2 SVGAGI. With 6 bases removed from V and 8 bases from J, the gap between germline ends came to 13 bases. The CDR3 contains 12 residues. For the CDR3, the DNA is TGTGCCAGCAGCATTGCGGGGGGCGGCTACACCTTC. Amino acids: CASSIAGGGYTF.

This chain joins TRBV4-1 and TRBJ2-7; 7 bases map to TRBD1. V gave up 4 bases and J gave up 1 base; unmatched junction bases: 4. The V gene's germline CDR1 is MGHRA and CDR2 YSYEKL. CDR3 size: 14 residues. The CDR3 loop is CASSLRQGSYEQYV. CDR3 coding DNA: TGCGCCAGCAGCCTTCGACAGGGTTCCTACGAGCAGTACGTC.

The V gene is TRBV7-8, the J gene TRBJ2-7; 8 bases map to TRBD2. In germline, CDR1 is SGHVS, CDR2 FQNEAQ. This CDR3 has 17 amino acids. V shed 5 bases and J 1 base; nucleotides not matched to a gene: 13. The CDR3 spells CASSPGGTLAVSYEQYV. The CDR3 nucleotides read TGTGCCAGCAGCCCGGGGGGGACCCTAGCGGTTTCCTACGAGCAGTACGTC.

CDR3: CASSRKGGVLSYNSPLHF. CDR3 coding DNA: TGTGCCAGCTCGCGAAAGGGGGGGGTTCTCTCCTATAATTCACCCCTCCACTTT. The gene calls are TRBV27 and TRBJ1-6; maybe TRBD1 (6 bases). Trimming took 8 bases from V and 0 from J, leaving 20 bases between them. Looked up from germline, CDR1 is MNHEY and CDR2 is SMNVEV (reference sequence). The CDR3 has 18 residues.

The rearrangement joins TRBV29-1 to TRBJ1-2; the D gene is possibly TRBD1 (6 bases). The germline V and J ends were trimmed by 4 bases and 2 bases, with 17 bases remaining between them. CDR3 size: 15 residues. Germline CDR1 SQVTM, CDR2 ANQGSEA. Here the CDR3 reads CSVGPRSGENYGYTF. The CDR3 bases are TGCAGCGTTGGTCCTCGGTCAGGGGAAAACTATGGCTACACCTTC.

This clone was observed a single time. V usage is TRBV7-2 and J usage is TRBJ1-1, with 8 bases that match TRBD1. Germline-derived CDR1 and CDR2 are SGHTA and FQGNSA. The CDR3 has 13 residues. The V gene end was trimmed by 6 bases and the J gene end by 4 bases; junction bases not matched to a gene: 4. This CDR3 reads CASRPTGGTEAFF. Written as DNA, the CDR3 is TGTGCCAGCAGACCAACAGGGGGCACTGAAGCTTTCTTT. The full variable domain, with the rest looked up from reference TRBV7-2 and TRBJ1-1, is GAGVSQSPSNKVTEKGKDVELRCDPISGHTALYWYRQSLGQGLEFLIYFQGNSAPDKSGLPSDRFSAERTGGSVSTLTIQRTQQEDSAVYLCASRPTGGTEAFFGQGTRLTVV.

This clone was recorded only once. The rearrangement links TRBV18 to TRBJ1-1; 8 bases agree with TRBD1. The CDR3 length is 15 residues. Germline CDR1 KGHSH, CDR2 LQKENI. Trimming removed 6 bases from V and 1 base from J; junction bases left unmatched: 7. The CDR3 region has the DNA TGTGCCAGCTCCCCCGGGACAGGTGAGAACACTGAAGCTTTCTTT. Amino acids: CASSPGTGENTEAFF.